Listed here is a single TCR delta chain. The target antigen is unknown. This specimen belongs to a study of Vδ1+ human thymocytes. Sequences come from RNA converted to cDNA by reverse transcription. Pooled V-gene forward primers with one constant-region reverse primer generated the CDR3 amplicons by multiplex PCR. TCRdb re-processed the multiplex PCR reads using CATT. The table has 50,000 to 60,000 delta-chain clones, over 13% seen once. This CDR3 contains 21 residues. The germline gives CDR1 TSWWSYY, CDR2 QGS. V gave up 1 base and J gave up 0 bases; unmatched junction bases: 19. Overall study results and limits: Around 20% of thymic delta-chain sequences were Vdelta2, with few Vdelta3, unlike blood Vdelta1+ controls. Thymic TRG and TRD repertoires appeared highly polyclonal.

The source is a girl less than two years old who had congenital heart surgery. J is TRDJ1 and V is TRDV1; 8 positions agree with TRDD3. Source material: Vdelta1+ gamma-delta thymocytes from the thymus. Subset denoted: FACS-sorted CD3+ TCRalphabeta- TCRVdelta1+ TCRVdelta2- thymocytes. CDR3 in DNA: TGTGCTCTTGGGGAACACTGGCCTACGTCGGTACTGGGGGGAAACACCGATAAACTCATCTTT. This gives the protein CALGEHWPTSVLGGNTDKLIF.